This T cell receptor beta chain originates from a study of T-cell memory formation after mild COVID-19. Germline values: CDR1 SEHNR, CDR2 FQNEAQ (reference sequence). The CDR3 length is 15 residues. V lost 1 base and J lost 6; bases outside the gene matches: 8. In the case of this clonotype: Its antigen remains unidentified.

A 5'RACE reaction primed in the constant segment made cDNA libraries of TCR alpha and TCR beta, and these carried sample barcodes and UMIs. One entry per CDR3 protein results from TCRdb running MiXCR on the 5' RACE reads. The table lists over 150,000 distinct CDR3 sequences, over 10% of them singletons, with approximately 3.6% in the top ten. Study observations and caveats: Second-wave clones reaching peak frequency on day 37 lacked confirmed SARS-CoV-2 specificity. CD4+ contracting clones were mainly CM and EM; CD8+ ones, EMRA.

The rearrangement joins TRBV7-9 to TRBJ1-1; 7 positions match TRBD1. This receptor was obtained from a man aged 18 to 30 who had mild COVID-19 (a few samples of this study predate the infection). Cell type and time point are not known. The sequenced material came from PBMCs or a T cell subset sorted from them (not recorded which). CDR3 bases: TGTGCCAGCAGCTTAGGGCTCACAGGGGTTCCTGAAGCTTTCTTT. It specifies CASSLGLTGVPEAFF.